What follows is one T cell receptor (beta chain) and its context. The CDR3 sequence is 20 residues long. Profiled with immunoSEQ multiplex PCR; TCRdb holds only in-frame clones, not every one. The repertoire consists of more than 60,000 clones, with roughly 80% occurring once and the leading ten covering 3.5% to 4.5%. The sample comes from a study of OX40 agonist ivuxolimab in advanced cancers. The overall study: Enrollees could have had prior anti-PD-1, anti-PD-L1 or anti-CTLA-4 therapy, which 40% to 45% had received.

This receptor was obtained from an adult with an advanced solid tumor such as melanoma, head and neck, liver or kidney cancer. Source: CD4+ or CD8+ T cells sorted from blood, taken in a trial of the OX40 agonist ivuxolimab. The chain links TRBV21-1 to TRBJ2-1. TRBV21-1 is shown as a pseudogene. The CDR3 nucleotides read TGTGCCAGCACCAACAATTCAGATTTATCTGGGGGGCCTAGCTACAATGAGCAGTTCTTC. Amino acid sequence: CASTNNSDLSGGPSYNEQFF.